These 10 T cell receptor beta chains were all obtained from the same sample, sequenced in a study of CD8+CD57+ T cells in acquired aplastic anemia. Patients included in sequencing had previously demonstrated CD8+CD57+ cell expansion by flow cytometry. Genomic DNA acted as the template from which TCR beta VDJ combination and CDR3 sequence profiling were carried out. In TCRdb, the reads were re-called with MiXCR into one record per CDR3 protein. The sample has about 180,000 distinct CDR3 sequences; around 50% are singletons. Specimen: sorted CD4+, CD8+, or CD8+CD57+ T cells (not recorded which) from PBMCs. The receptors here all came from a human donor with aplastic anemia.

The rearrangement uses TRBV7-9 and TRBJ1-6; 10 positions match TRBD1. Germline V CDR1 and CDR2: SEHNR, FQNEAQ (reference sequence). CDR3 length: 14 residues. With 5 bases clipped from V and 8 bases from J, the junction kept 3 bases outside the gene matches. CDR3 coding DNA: TGTGCCAGCAGCCAAGGGACAGGGGATTCACCCCTCCACTTT. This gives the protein CASSQGTGDSPLHF.

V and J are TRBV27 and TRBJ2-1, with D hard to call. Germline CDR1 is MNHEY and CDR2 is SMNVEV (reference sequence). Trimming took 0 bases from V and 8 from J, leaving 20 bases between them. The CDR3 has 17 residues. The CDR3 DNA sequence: TGTGCCAGCAGTTTATCGGGCCATAATACTCCTCCCGATGAGCAGTTCTTC. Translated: CASSLSGHNTPPDEQFF.

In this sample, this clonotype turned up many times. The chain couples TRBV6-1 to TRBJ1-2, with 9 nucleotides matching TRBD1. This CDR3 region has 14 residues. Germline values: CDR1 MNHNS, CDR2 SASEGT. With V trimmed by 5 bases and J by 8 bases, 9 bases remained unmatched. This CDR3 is CASSPPGTGFGYTF. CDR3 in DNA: TGTGCCAGCAGTCCCCCCGGGACAGGGTTCGGCTACACCTTC.

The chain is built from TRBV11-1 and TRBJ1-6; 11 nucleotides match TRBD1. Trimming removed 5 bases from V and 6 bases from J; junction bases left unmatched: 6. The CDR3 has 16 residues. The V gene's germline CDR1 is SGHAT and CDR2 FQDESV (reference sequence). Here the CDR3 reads CASSHGQGARNSPLHF. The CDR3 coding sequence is TGTGCCAGCAGCCACGGACAGGGGGCGCGTAATTCACCCCTCCACTTT.

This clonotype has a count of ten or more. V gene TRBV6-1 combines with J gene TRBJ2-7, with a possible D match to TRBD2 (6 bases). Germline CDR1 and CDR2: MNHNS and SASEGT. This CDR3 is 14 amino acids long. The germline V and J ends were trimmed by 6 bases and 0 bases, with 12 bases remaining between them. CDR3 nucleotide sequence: TGTGCCAGCAGCGTTGCGGGGAACTCCTACGAGCAGTACTTC. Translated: CASSVAGNSYEQYF.

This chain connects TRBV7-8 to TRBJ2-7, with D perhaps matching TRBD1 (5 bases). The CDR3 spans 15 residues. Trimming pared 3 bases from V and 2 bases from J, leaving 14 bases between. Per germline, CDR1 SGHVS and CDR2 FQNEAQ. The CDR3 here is CASSFSGFAAYEQYF. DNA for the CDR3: TGTGCCAGCAGCTTTTCAGGGTTTGCGGCCTACGAGCAGTACTTC.

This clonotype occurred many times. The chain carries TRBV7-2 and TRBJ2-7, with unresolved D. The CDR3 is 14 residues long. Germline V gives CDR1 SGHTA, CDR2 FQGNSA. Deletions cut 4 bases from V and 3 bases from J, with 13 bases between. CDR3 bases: TGTGCCAGCAGCTCCCTCGGGCCCCTCTACGAGCAGTACTTC. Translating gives CASSSLGPLYEQYF.

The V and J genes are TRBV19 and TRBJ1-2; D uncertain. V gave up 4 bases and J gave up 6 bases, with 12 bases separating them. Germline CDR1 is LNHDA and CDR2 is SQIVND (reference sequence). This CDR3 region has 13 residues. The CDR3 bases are TGTGCCAGTAGTAGAGTAGCATCGCATGGCTACACCTTC. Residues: CASSRVASHGYTF.

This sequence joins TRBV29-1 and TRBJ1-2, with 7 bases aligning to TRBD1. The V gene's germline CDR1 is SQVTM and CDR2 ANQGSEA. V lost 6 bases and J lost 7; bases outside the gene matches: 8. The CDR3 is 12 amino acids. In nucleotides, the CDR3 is TGCAGCGTCCCGGACAGGTTTGGTGGCTACACCTTC. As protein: CSVPDRFGGYTF.

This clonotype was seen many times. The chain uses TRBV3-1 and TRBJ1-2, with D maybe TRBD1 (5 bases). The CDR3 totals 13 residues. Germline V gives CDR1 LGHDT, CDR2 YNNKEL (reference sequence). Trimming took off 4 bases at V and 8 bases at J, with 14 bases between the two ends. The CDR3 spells CASSLSGTQGYTF. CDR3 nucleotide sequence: TGTGCCAGCAGCCTGTCGGGGACCCAAGGCTACACCTTC. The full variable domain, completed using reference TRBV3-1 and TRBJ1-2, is DTAVSQTPKYLVTQMGNDKSIKCEQNLGHDTMYWYKQDSKKFLKIMFSYNNKELIINETVPNRFSPKSPDKAHLNLHINSLELGDSAVYFCASSLSGTQGYTFGSGTRLTVV.